Listed below are T cell receptor beta chains from one sample, sequenced in a study of blood T cell repertoires in COVID-19. Clones were sequenced by immunoSEQ multiplex PCR, and TCRdb holds only the in-frame ones, with some missing. The sample holds about 240,000 clones; around 87% are singletons and the top ten take 3.3%. What was sequenced was PBMCs or T cells enriched from blood (not recorded which). All receptors come from a woman aged 40-49 years with acute COVID-19. CDR3s include the opening cysteine and the closing phenylalanine or tryptophan. Fields, in order: J gene, clone size, D gene, V gene, CDR3 protein, CDR3 DNA. D genes are given only for firm matches. The size entry is marked missing in some rows and otherwise reads once, few, many or a size class.

j_gene: TRBJ1-6; abundance: once; d_gene: TRBD1; v_gene: TRBV6-5; CDR3aa: CASRKTGGWNSPLHF; CDR3nt: TGTGCCAGCAGAAAAACAGGGGGGTGGAATTCACCCCTCCACTTT
j_gene: TRBJ2-3; abundance: .; d_gene: TRBD1; v_gene: TRBV20-1; CDR3aa: CSASKAQGSDTQYF; CDR3nt: TGCAGTGCTAGTAAGGCACAGGGGTCAGATACGCAGTATTTT
j_gene: TRBJ2-1; abundance: .; d_gene: .; v_gene: TRBV10-3; CDR3aa: CAITPDLLNEQFF; CDR3nt: TGTGCCATCACCCCTGACTTATTAAATGAGCAGTTCTTC
j_gene: TRBJ2-1; abundance: once; d_gene: TRBD2; v_gene: TRBV5-6; CDR3aa: CASSRDTSAAYNEQFF; CDR3nt: TGTGCCAGCAGCCGCGATACTAGCGCCGCCTACAATGAGCAGTTCTTC
j_gene: TRBJ1-2; abundance: .; d_gene: .; v_gene: TRBV19; CDR3aa: CASSLQGNYGYTF; CDR3nt: TGTGCCAGTAGCTTGCAGGGGAACTATGGCTACACCTTC
j_gene: TRBJ2-1; abundance: .; d_gene: .; v_gene: TRBV9; CDR3aa: CASSVDPRASSVNEQFF; CDR3nt: TGTGCCAGCAGCGTAGACCCTCGCGCCAGTAGCGTAAATGAGCAGTTCTTC
j_gene: TRBJ2-3; abundance: .; d_gene: TRBD2; v_gene: TRBV27; CDR3aa: CASSFQAGGPADTQYF; CDR3nt: TGTGCCAGCAGTTTCCAAGCGGGAGGGCCCGCAGATACGCAGTATTTT
j_gene: TRBJ2-1; abundance: .; d_gene: .; v_gene: TRBV2; CDR3aa: CASSEDQYNEQFF; CDR3nt: TGTGCCAGCAGTGAAGACCAGTACAATGAGCAGTTCTTC
j_gene: TRBJ2-7; abundance: once; d_gene: .; v_gene: TRBV4-2; CDR3aa: CASSQDRFRGPPYEQYF; CDR3nt: TGTGCCAGCAGCCAAGATCGCTTCCGAGGGCCCCCCTACGAGCAGTACTTC
j_gene: TRBJ2-5; abundance: .; d_gene: TRBD2; v_gene: TRBV7-3; CDR3aa: CASSPSGQETQYF; CDR3nt: TGTGCCAGCAGCCCTAGCGGTCAAGAGACCCAGTACTTC
j_gene: TRBJ1-6; abundance: .; d_gene: TRBD1; v_gene: TRBV5-4; CDR3aa: CASRGQGDSPLHF; CDR3nt: TGTGCCAGCAGGGGACAGGGGGATTCACCCCTCCACTTT
j_gene: TRBJ2-7; abundance: .; d_gene: TRBD2; v_gene: TRBV4-2; CDR3aa: CASSQAGGEQYF; CDR3nt: TGTGCCAGCAGCCAAGCGGGGGGCGAGCAGTACTTC
j_gene: TRBJ2-1; abundance: .; d_gene: TRBD2; v_gene: TRBV19; CDR3aa: CASSILAGSDEQFF; CDR3nt: TGTGCCAGTAGTATACTAGCGGGATCCGATGAGCAGTTCTTC
j_gene: TRBJ1-1; abundance: .; d_gene: TRBD1; v_gene: TRBV3-1/TRBV3-2; CDR3aa: CASSQDYGQGNTEAFF; CDR3nt: TGTGCCAGCAGCCAAGATTACGGACAGGGGAACACTGAAGCTTTCTTT
j_gene: TRBJ2-7; abundance: .; d_gene: TRBD2; v_gene: TRBV7-6; CDR3aa: CASSLGGGDTYEQYF; CDR3nt: TGTGCCAGCAGCTTAGGTGGGGGGGATACCTACGAGCAGTACTTC
j_gene: TRBJ2-7; abundance: .; d_gene: TRBD2; v_gene: TRBV4-1; CDR3aa: CASSQDAGRASGSGEQYF; CDR3nt: TGCGCCAGCAGCCAAGATGCGGGGAGGGCTAGCGGGAGTGGTGAGCAGTACTTC
j_gene: TRBJ2-5; abundance: once; d_gene: .; v_gene: TRBV12-3/TRBV12-4; CDR3aa: CASSPGETQYF; CDR3nt: TGTGCCAGCAGCCCCGGAGAGACCCAGTACTTC
j_gene: TRBJ2-1; abundance: .; d_gene: .; v_gene: TRBV19; CDR3aa: CASSQASSYNEQFF; CDR3nt: TGTGCCAGTAGTCAGGCAAGCTCCTACAATGAGCAGTTCTTC
j_gene: TRBJ2-1; abundance: .; d_gene: TRBD1; v_gene: TRBV14; CDR3aa: CASSLSAGGGNEQFF; CDR3nt: TGTGCCAGCAGCCTCTCAGCAGGGGGTGGGAATGAGCAGTTCTTC
j_gene: TRBJ2-7; abundance: few; d_gene: TRBD2; v_gene: TRBV25-1; CDR3aa: CASSLAGDVYEQYF; CDR3nt: TGTGCCAGCAGTCTAGCGGGAGATGTGTACGAGCAGTACTTC
j_gene: TRBJ2-7; abundance: .; d_gene: .; v_gene: TRBV21-1; CDR3aa: CASSKPRGGQSLGEQYF; CDR3nt: TGTGCCAGCAGCAAACCGCGGGGGGGACAGTCGCTTGGTGAGCAGTACTTC
j_gene: TRBJ2-1; abundance: .; d_gene: .; v_gene: TRBV7-2; CDR3aa: CASSLAGGEQFF; CDR3nt: TGTGCCAGCAGCTTAGCGGGGGGTGAGCAGTTCTTC
j_gene: TRBJ1-1; abundance: once; d_gene: .; v_gene: TRBV7-9; CDR3aa: CASSLGGGNTEAFF; CDR3nt: TGTGCCAGCAGCTTAGGCGGGGGGAACACTGAAGCTTTCTTT
j_gene: TRBJ2-7; abundance: .; d_gene: TRBD2; v_gene: TRBV5-4; CDR3aa: CASSLVAGDFEQYF; CDR3nt: TGTGCCAGCAGCTTGGTTGCGGGAGATTTCGAGCAGTACTTC
j_gene: TRBJ1-1; abundance: .; d_gene: TRBD1; v_gene: TRBV29-1; CDR3aa: CSVRQGVGEAFF; CDR3nt: TGCAGCGTCAGACAGGGTGTGGGTGAAGCTTTCTTT
j_gene: TRBJ2-7; abundance: .; d_gene: .; v_gene: TRBV21-1; CDR3aa: CASSRQWATTPSYEQYF; CDR3nt: TGTGCCAGCAGCAGACAATGGGCTACCACCCCCTCCTACGAGCAGTACTTC
j_gene: TRBJ1-2; abundance: few; d_gene: .; v_gene: TRBV24-1; CDR3aa: CATSDAGARDRGYTF; CDR3nt: TGTGCCACCAGTGATGCGGGGGCGCGGGATCGTGGCTACACCTTC
j_gene: TRBJ1-5; abundance: .; d_gene: .; v_gene: TRBV7-8; CDR3aa: CASSSTGYQPQHF; CDR3nt: TGTGCCAGCAGCTCGACAGGTTATCAGCCCCAGCATTTT
j_gene: TRBJ1-1; abundance: .; d_gene: .; v_gene: TRBV5-5; CDR3aa: CASSFSPRDTEAFF; CDR3nt: TGTGCCAGCAGCTTCTCCCCTCGGGACACTGAAGCTTTCTTT
j_gene: TRBJ2-2; abundance: .; d_gene: TRBD1; v_gene: TRBV10-3; CDR3aa: CATEGTGTGGTGELFF; CDR3nt: TGTGCCACCGAAGGAACCGGGACAGGGGGGACCGGGGAGCTGTTTTTT
j_gene: TRBJ2-1; abundance: few; d_gene: TRBD2; v_gene: TRBV7-9; CDR3aa: CASSLTNGLAGGEQFF; CDR3nt: TGTGCCAGCAGCTTAACAAATGGACTAGCGGGAGGGGAGCAGTTCTTC
j_gene: TRBJ1-5; abundance: .; d_gene: .; v_gene: TRBV30; CDR3aa: CAWSRGFSNQPQHF; CDR3nt: TGTGCCTGGAGTCGCGGTTTTAGCAATCAGCCCCAGCATTTT
j_gene: TRBJ2-7; abundance: .; d_gene: TRBD2; v_gene: TRBV24-1; CDR3aa: CATSDSGLADSYEQYF; CDR3nt: TGTGCCACCAGTGATTCCGGACTAGCGGATTCCTACGAGCAGTACTTC
j_gene: TRBJ2-5; abundance: .; d_gene: .; v_gene: TRBV4-1; CDR3aa: CASSQILKETQYF; CDR3nt: TGCGCCAGCAGCCAGATTCTAAAAGAGACCCAGTACTTC
j_gene: TRBJ1-3; abundance: .; d_gene: TRBD1; v_gene: TRBV4-1; CDR3aa: CASSQPTGGRNTIYF; CDR3nt: TGCGCCAGCAGCCAACCGACAGGGGGCCGAAACACCATATATTTT
j_gene: TRBJ2-7; abundance: .; d_gene: .; v_gene: TRBV3-1/TRBV3-2; CDR3aa: CASSQDRTGEQYF; CDR3nt: TGTGCCAGCAGCCAAGATCGGACGGGGGAGCAGTACTTC
j_gene: TRBJ2-1; abundance: .; d_gene: TRBD1; v_gene: TRBV6-4; CDR3aa: CASSPGQGIKGEQFF; CDR3nt: TGTGCCAGCAGCCCGGGACAGGGAATTAAGGGTGAGCAGTTCTTC
j_gene: TRBJ2-7; abundance: .; d_gene: TRBD2; v_gene: TRBV5-4; CDR3aa: CASSPRTSGLSYEQYF; CDR3nt: TGTGCCAGCAGCCCAAGGACTAGCGGCTTGTCCTACGAGCAGTACTTC
j_gene: TRBJ1-2; abundance: .; d_gene: .; v_gene: TRBV6-1; CDR3aa: CASSEPGSAGNYGYTF; CDR3nt: TGTGCCAGCAGTGAACCCGGGTCAGCCGGGAACTATGGCTACACCTTC